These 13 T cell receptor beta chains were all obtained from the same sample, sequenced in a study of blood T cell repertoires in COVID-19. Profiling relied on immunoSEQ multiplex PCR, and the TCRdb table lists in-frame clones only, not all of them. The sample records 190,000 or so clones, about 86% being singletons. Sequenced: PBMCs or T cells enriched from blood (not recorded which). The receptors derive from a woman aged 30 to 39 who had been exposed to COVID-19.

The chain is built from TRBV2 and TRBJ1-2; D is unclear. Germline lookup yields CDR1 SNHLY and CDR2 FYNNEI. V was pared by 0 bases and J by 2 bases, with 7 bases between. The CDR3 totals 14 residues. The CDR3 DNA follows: TGTGCCAGCAGTGAAGCGGCCAAGAACTATGGCTACACCTTC. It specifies CASSEAAKNYGYTF.

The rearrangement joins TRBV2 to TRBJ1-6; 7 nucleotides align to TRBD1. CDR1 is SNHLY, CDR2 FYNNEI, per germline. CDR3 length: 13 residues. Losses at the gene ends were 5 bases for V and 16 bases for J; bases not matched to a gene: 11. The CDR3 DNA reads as TGTGCCAGCAGTACAGCCCCCGGACAGGTACTCCACTTT. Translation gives CASSTAPGQVLHF.

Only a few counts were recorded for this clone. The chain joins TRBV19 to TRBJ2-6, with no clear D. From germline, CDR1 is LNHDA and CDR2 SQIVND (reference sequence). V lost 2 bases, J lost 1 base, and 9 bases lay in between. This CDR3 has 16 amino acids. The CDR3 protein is CASSIRDKSGANVLTF. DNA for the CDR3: TGTGCCAGTAGTATACGAGACAAGTCTGGGGCCAACGTCCTGACTTTC.

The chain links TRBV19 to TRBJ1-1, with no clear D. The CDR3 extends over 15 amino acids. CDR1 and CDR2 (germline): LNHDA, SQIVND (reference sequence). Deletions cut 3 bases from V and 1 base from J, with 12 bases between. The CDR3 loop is CASSIAREWNTEAFF. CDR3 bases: TGTGCCAGTAGTATTGCGAGGGAATGGAACACTGAAGCTTTCTTT.

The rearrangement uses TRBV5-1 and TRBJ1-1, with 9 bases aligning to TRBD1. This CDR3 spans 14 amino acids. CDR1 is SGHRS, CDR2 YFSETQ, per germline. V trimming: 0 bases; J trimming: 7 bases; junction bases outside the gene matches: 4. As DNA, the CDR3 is TGCGCCAGCAGCTTGGCACCGGGACAGGGTGAAGCTTTCTTT. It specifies CASSLAPGQGEAFF.

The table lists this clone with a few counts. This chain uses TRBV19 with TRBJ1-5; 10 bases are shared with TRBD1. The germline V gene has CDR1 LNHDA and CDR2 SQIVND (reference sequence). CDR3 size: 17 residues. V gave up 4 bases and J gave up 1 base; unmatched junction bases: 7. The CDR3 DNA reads TGTGCCAGTAGTACGACAGGGGGCGTCGACAGCAATCAGCCCCAGCATTTT. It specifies CASSTTGGVDSNQPQHF.

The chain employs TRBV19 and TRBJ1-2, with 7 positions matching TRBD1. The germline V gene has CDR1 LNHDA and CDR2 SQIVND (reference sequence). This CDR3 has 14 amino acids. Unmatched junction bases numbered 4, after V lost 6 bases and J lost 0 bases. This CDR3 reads CASSRDRANYGYTF. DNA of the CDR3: TGTGCCAGTAGCCGGGACAGAGCTAACTATGGCTACACCTTC. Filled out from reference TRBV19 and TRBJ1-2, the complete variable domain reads DGGITQSPKYLFRKEGQNVTLSCEQNLNHDAMYWYRQDPGQGLRLIYYSQIVNDFQKGDIAEGYSVSREKKESFPLTVTSAQKNPTAFYLCASSRDRANYGYTFGSGTRLTVV.

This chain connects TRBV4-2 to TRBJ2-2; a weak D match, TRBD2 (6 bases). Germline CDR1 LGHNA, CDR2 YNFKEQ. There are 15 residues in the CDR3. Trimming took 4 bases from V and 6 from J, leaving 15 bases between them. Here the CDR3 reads CASSLGTRRPGELFF. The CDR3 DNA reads TGTGCCAGCAGCCTCGGGACTCGGCGTCCCGGGGAGCTGTTTTTT.

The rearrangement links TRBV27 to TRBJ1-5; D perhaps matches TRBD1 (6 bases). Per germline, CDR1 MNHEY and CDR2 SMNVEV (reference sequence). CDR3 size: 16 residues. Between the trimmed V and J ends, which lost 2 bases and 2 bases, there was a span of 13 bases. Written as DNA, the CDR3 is TGTGCCAGCAGTTTAGTCCACCCAGGGGGCAATCAGCCCCAGCATTTT. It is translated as CASSLVHPGGNQPQHF.

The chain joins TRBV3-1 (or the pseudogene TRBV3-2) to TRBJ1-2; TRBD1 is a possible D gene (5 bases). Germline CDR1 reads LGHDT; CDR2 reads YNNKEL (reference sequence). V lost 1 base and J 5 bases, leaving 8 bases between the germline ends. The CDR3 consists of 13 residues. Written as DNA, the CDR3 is TGTGCCAGCAGCCAAGGACAGACTTATGGCTACACCTTC. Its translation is CASSQGQTYGYTF.

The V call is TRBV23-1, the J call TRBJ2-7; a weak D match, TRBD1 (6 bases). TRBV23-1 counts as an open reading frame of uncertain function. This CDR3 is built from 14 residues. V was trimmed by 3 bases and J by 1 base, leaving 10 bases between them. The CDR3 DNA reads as TGCGCCAGCAGTCATCCGGACAGATCCTACGAGCAGTACTTC. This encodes CASSHPDRSYEQYF.

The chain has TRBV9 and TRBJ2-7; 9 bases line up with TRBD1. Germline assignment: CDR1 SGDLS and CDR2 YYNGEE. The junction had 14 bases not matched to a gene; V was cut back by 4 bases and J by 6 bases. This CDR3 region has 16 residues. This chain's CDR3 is CASSSPQGQGSVEQYF. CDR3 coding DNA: TGTGCCAGCAGCTCCCCCCAGGGACAGGGTAGTGTCGAGCAGTACTTC.

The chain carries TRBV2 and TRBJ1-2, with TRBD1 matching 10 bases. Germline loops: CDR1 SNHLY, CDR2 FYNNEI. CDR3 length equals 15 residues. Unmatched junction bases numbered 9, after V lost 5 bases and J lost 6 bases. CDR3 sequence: CASSWDPGTGDGYTF. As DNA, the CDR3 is TGTGCCAGCAGTTGGGACCCCGGGACAGGGGATGGCTACACCTTC.